The rows below give T cell receptor beta chains drawn from one sample of a study of cytomegalovirus exposure and HLA in healthy donors. The table came from immunoSEQ multiplex PCR; TCRdb's copy has only in-frame clones and leaves some out. The data hold 150,000 to 200,000 clones, with roughly 87% observed a single time. The sequenced material came from PBMCs. The receptors come from a girl under three years old in good health and CMV-seronegative. The CDR3 runs from the conserved cysteine through the conserved F or W. D genes are given only for firm matches. A clone size is listed for some rows: how often the clone was seen (once, few, many), or a class if it is expanded.

abundance: few
v_gene: TRBV28
j_gene: TRBJ2-7
d_gene: -
CDR3nt: TGTGCCAGCAGCCCGATCGGGTTCGAGCAGTACTTC
CDR3aa: CASSPIGFEQYF

abundance: -
v_gene: TRBV13
j_gene: TRBJ2-2
d_gene: -
CDR3nt: TGTGCCAGCAGCTTAGACGTCAGGGTACCGGAAGGGGAGCTGTTTTTT
CDR3aa: CASSLDVRVPEGELFF

abundance: -
v_gene: TRBV30
j_gene: TRBJ2-7
d_gene: -
CDR3nt: TGTGCCTGGAGTGTAGAGGGAGCTCTGCCGTTTGGGCAGTACTTC
CDR3aa: CAWSVEGALPFGQYF

abundance: -
v_gene: TRBV7-3
j_gene: TRBJ1-2
d_gene: -
CDR3nt: TGTGCCAGCAGCCCCTCTGGGGGGAATGGCTACACCTTC
CDR3aa: CASSPSGGNGYTF

abundance: -
v_gene: TRBV5-1
j_gene: TRBJ2-2
d_gene: -
CDR3nt: TGCGCCAGCAGCTTGCCGAGCCAGGGCGGGGAGCTGTTTTTT
CDR3aa: CASSLPSQGGELFF

abundance: -
v_gene: TRBV5-8
j_gene: TRBJ1-5
d_gene: TRBD1
CDR3nt: TGTGCCAGCAGCTTAGACAGGGGAAATCAGCCCCAGCATTTT
CDR3aa: CASSLDRGNQPQHF

abundance: -
v_gene: TRBV4-3
j_gene: TRBJ2-7
d_gene: TRBD2
CDR3nt: TGCGCCAGCAGCCAAGGATTAGCGGGAGTGGGCGAGCAGTACTTC
CDR3aa: CASSQGLAGVGEQYF

abundance: few
v_gene: TRBV5-1
j_gene: TRBJ2-7
d_gene: -
CDR3nt: TGCGCCAGCAGCTTGGAGCCAAACTACGAGCAGTACTTC
CDR3aa: CASSLEPNYEQYF

abundance: once
v_gene: TRBV27
j_gene: TRBJ1-2
d_gene: TRBD1
CDR3nt: TGTGCCAGCAGTTTAATGAGTAGGACAGGCATTTATGGCTACACCTTC
CDR3aa: CASSLMSRTGIYGYTF

abundance: -
v_gene: TRBV13
j_gene: TRBJ2-1
d_gene: -
CDR3nt: TGTGCCAGCAGCTTACTCAGGGATGGGTACAATGAGCAGTTCTTC
CDR3aa: CASSLLRDGYNEQFF

abundance: -
v_gene: TRBV2
j_gene: TRBJ2-4
d_gene: -
CDR3nt: TGTGCCAGCAGTGCAGTACTACACATTCAGTACTTC
CDR3aa: CASSAVLHIQYF

abundance: once
v_gene: TRBV29-1
j_gene: TRBJ2-5
d_gene: -
CDR3nt: TGCAGCGTTGGGGGGAGGAACCAAGAGACCCAGTACTTC
CDR3aa: CSVGGRNQETQYF

abundance: -
v_gene: TRBV6-6
j_gene: TRBJ2-7
d_gene: TRBD2
CDR3nt: TGTGCCAGCAGTTACTCGCTGGCGGGAGGGTGGAACGAGCAGTACTTC
CDR3aa: CASSYSLAGGWNEQYF

abundance: -
v_gene: TRBV9
j_gene: TRBJ1-3
d_gene: -
CDR3nt: TGTGCCAGCAGCGTAGGAGGACCCGGGAGAAACACCATATATTTT
CDR3aa: CASSVGGPGRNTIYF

abundance: few
v_gene: TRBV27
j_gene: TRBJ2-1
d_gene: TRBD2
CDR3nt: TGTGCCAGCGGAACAGCGGGAGTGGAAAATGAGCAGTTCTTC
CDR3aa: CASGTAGVENEQFF

abundance: -
v_gene: TRBV5-4
j_gene: TRBJ2-1
d_gene: TRBD1
CDR3nt: TGTGCCAGCAGGGCCGGGACAGGGGCCCACAATGAGCAGTTCTTC
CDR3aa: CASRAGTGAHNEQFF

abundance: -
v_gene: TRBV19
j_gene: TRBJ2-5
d_gene: TRBD2
CDR3nt: TGTGCCAGTAGTATGGGACTAGCGGACCAAGAGACCCAGTACTTC
CDR3aa: CASSMGLADQETQYF

abundance: once
v_gene: TRBV7-9
j_gene: TRBJ1-1
d_gene: -
CDR3nt: TGTGCCAGCAGCTTGCCTCTACCTTCCTCTGAAGCTTTCTTT
CDR3aa: CASSLPLPSSEAFF

abundance: -
v_gene: TRBV7-9
j_gene: TRBJ2-7
d_gene: TRBD2
CDR3nt: TGTGCCAGCAGCTTAACCAGCGGGGCTGCTTACGAGCAGTACTTC
CDR3aa: CASSLTSGAAYEQYF

abundance: -
v_gene: TRBV6-1
j_gene: TRBJ2-7
d_gene: TRBD2
CDR3nt: TGTGCCAGCAGTGAGAATAGCGGGGGGGGGAGCGAGCAGTACTTC
CDR3aa: CASSENSGGGSEQYF

abundance: -
v_gene: TRBV10-3
j_gene: TRBJ2-7
d_gene: TRBD2
CDR3nt: TGTGCCATCAGTGAGCATGGACTAGCGGGAACCTCCTACGAGCAGTACTTC
CDR3aa: CAISEHGLAGTSYEQYF

abundance: once
v_gene: TRBV19
j_gene: TRBJ1-6
d_gene: -
CDR3nt: TGTGCCAGCCACAACACAGGAAATTCACCCCTCCACTTT
CDR3aa: CASHNTGNSPLHF

abundance: few
v_gene: TRBV19
j_gene: TRBJ2-1
d_gene: TRBD2
CDR3nt: TGTGCCAGTAGTACAAGGACTAGCGGGAGAACATCCTACAATGAGCAGTTCTTC
CDR3aa: CASSTRTSGRTSYNEQFF

abundance: -
v_gene: TRBV21-1
j_gene: TRBJ1-1
d_gene: -
CDR3nt: TGTGCCCGAGACAGGGGAGCTTTCTTT
CDR3aa: CARDRGAFF

abundance: -
v_gene: TRBV2
j_gene: TRBJ1-1
d_gene: TRBD1
CDR3nt: TGTGCCAGCAGGGATTGGGACAGGCTCATGAACACTGAAGCTTTCTTT
CDR3aa: CASRDWDRLMNTEAFF

abundance: -
v_gene: TRBV7-3
j_gene: TRBJ2-7
d_gene: -
CDR3nt: TGTGCCAGCAGCTTAATAGGGGGTTCCGAGCAGTACTTC
CDR3aa: CASSLIGGSEQYF

abundance: -
v_gene: TRBV11-2
j_gene: TRBJ1-2
d_gene: -
CDR3nt: TGTGCCAGCAGCTTAGGGGCGGGGAAGCTTCGCTACACCTTC
CDR3aa: CASSLGAGKLRYTF

abundance: -
v_gene: TRBV18
j_gene: TRBJ1-6
d_gene: -
CDR3nt: TGTGCCAGCTCACGGGCCAGGGCGTCACCCCTCCACTTT
CDR3aa: CASSRARASPLHF

abundance: -
v_gene: TRBV5-6
j_gene: TRBJ2-3
d_gene: -
CDR3nt: TGTGCCAGCAGCGTCAGGGAGGGCACAGATACGCAGTATTTT
CDR3aa: CASSVREGTDTQYF

abundance: -
v_gene: TRBV6-5
j_gene: TRBJ2-1
d_gene: -
CDR3nt: TGTGCCAGCAGTGAAATCCGCGATGAGCAGTTCTTC
CDR3aa: CASSEIRDEQFF

abundance: -
v_gene: TRBV2
j_gene: TRBJ1-6
d_gene: TRBD1
CDR3nt: TGTGCCAGCAGTGGAGGGGGCGCGGGGTCACCCCTCCACTTT
CDR3aa: CASSGGGAGSPLHF

abundance: -
v_gene: TRBV14
j_gene: TRBJ2-1
d_gene: TRBD2
CDR3nt: TGTGCCAGCAGCCTAAAAGGAATTAGCGGGGTTTACAATGAGCAGTTCTTC
CDR3aa: CASSLKGISGVYNEQFF

abundance: -
v_gene: TRBV27
j_gene: TRBJ1-4
d_gene: -
CDR3nt: TGTGCCAGCAGTTTCTCCGGACAGACAACTAATGAAAAACTGTTTTTT
CDR3aa: CASSFSGQTTNEKLFF

abundance: -
v_gene: TRBV14
j_gene: TRBJ2-7
d_gene: -
CDR3nt: TGTGCCAGCAGCCTCTCCAGACTAGTGGGCGAGCAGTACTTC
CDR3aa: CASSLSRLVGEQYF

abundance: -
v_gene: TRBV4-1
j_gene: TRBJ2-3
d_gene: TRBD2
CDR3nt: TGCGCCAGCAGCCAAGATCGTGGCGGGGGGGCGTCAGATACGCAGTATTTT
CDR3aa: CASSQDRGGGASDTQYF

abundance: once
v_gene: TRBV15
j_gene: TRBJ2-7
d_gene: TRBD2
CDR3nt: TGTGCCACCAGCGCCGTCGTCGGGGGGGAAGACTACGAGCAGTACTTC
CDR3aa: CATSAVVGGEDYEQYF

abundance: -
v_gene: TRBV5-4
j_gene: TRBJ1-1
d_gene: -
CDR3nt: TGTGCCAGCAGCTTGTCAATTGGCGCGGGGGAGTTAGCTTTCTTT
CDR3aa: CASSLSIGAGELAFF

abundance: -
v_gene: TRBV29-1
j_gene: TRBJ1-2
d_gene: -
CDR3nt: TGCAGCGCCGAAGTACAGGGTCGAAATGGCTACACCTTC
CDR3aa: CSAEVQGRNGYTF

abundance: -
v_gene: TRBV7-9
j_gene: TRBJ2-7
d_gene: TRBD2
CDR3nt: TGTGCCAGCAGCTTAGGACGTCTAGCGGGAGGTTCGGTCTCCTACGAGCAGTACTTC
CDR3aa: CASSLGRLAGGSVSYEQYF

abundance: -
v_gene: TRBV5-1
j_gene: TRBJ1-2
d_gene: -
CDR3nt: TGCGCCAGCAGCTTGGAAGGGGTGGGCGGCTACACCTTC
CDR3aa: CASSLEGVGGYTF

abundance: -
v_gene: TRBV5-8
j_gene: TRBJ1-1
d_gene: -
CDR3nt: TGTGCCAGCAGCTTGTACGGGTCTTTGAACACTGAAGCTTTCTTT
CDR3aa: CASSLYGSLNTEAFF